The clone carrying this T cell receptor beta chain is medium-sized (0.01 to 0.1%) by share. This sample was included in a study of T cell responses to AZD1222 COVID-19 vaccine. CDR1 is SGDLS and CDR2 is YYNGEE in the germline V gene. V shed 3 bases and J 1 base; nucleotides not matched to a gene: 9. The CDR3 is 16 residues long. Profiling relied on immunoSEQ multiplex PCR, and the TCRdb table lists in-frame clones only, not all of them. Of 100,000 to 120,000 clones in the sample, about 87% were seen once. Sequences were derived from peripheral blood, sampled on day 0 of AZD1222 vaccination. This clonotype was sampled from an adult in good health. The chain couples TRBV9 to TRBJ1-2, with TRBD1 identical over 7 bases. This chain's CDR3 is CASSDRDSAINYGYTF. The CDR3 DNA sequence: TGTGCCAGCAGCGACCGGGACAGCGCGATTAACTATGGCTACACCTTC.